The present TCR beta chain was sequenced within a study of blood T cell repertoires in COVID-19. Study-level information: Samples representing acute and convalescent COVID-19 were sourced from the United States, Italy and Spain. Sources were T cells, B-cell-depleted T cells, or PBMCs; the material itself was cDNA or gDNA.

Germline CDR1 KGHSH, CDR2 LQKENI. Trimming at V came to 3 bases and at J to 5 bases, leaving 6 bases not matched to a gene. The CDR3 runs to 15 residues. Assay: immunoSEQ multiplex PCR; the TCRdb copy retains only in-frame clones and omits some. The sample yields 250,000 or so clones, about 90% seen once. Individuals drawn from approximately 22 US areas were roughly 18 to 95 years old. Donors were grouped by their self-reported clinical history. Sequencing input: PBMCs or T cells enriched from blood (not recorded which). The chain links TRBV18 to TRBJ2-3; 9 bases are a match to TRBD2. This clonotype was sampled from a woman under 40 with acute COVID-19. The CDR3 bases are TGTGCCAGCTCACCCATAGCGGGAGTGGGAGATACGCAGTATTTT. Its protein is CASSPIAGVGDTQYF.